This T cell receptor beta chain was retrieved from a study of blood T cell repertoires in COVID-19 (TCRdb year 2020). Looking at the study overall: Samples covering the acute and convalescent phases of COVID-19 were provided by collaborators in the United States, Italy and Spain. The prospective study material was composed of cDNA or gDNA derived from T cells, B-cell-depleted T cells, or PBMCs. Deeply sampled blood TCRbeta repertoires from subjects exposed to, actively infected with, or recovered from COVID-19 were included in the dataset. The repertoires were released in a freely available public database meant as a resource for research on the immune response to SARS-CoV-2. Samples came from the ongoing ImmuneRACE study (first 160 participants) plus 1,254 subjects from 6 global collaborators. Sample metadata almost always included a de-identified subject ID, COVID-19 status, age in years and sex. Where available, HLA class I and class II types were obtained from metadata supplied by the sample provider rather than from assay-based typing. What the study reported, not specific to this receptor: How much clinical and demographic metadata was included differed by source and by participant, and the metadata was provided uncurated.

From the germline V gene, CDR1 is LGHNA and CDR2 is YNFKEQ. The CDR3 starts with the cysteine, ends with the phenylalanine, and has 17 residues. Only the CDR3 portion is preserved as DNA: 51 bases, with reading frame beginning at the first base. Deletion took 4 bases off V and 5 bases off J, with a span of 21 bases between the germline ends. TCRbeta CDR3 regions were amplified from genomic DNA by means of the immunoSEQ Assay, a bias-controlled multiplex PCR. Concerning the study's data processing: The number of nucleated cells in each sample was estimated from the amplification of reference gene primers within the assay. To quantify the absolute abundance of each unique TCRbeta CDR3 rearrangement, sequence reads were collapsed and filtered. For each sample, productive Simpson clonality was calculated as the square root of Simpson's diversity index across productive rearrangements. TCRdb retrieved this table from immuneACCESS and kept in-frame rearrangements only. Not all clones are present; in checked studies, unresolved V genes account for under half, and no reason is known for the remainder. The V and J calls and clone size are taken from that table; D and trimming were inferred from the DNA. The sample table lists fewer than 250,000 clones, around 85% of them with a count of one. The top ten clones comprise 2.2% of the sample.

Points on this clone: Its cognate antigen has yet to be identified. No much larger clone exists at a distance of one base, and base qualities are not known.

Whole blood was collected in K2EDTA tubes by collaborating institutions according to the institutions' own protocols. For TCRbeta analysis, collaborators shipped samples as frozen whole blood, isolated PBMCs, or DNA extracted from either of those sample types. This clonotype was obtained from a woman aged 45 to 65 with acute or convalescent COVID-19. Recombination joined TRBV4-2 with TRBJ2-1; TRBD2 is possibly the D segment (6 matching bases). Source material: peripheral blood. The nucleotide sequence reads TGTGCCAGCAGCCCTCTGGGAGGCGGGGCATGGGACAATGAGCAGTTCTTC. It codes for CASSPLGGGAWDNEQFF.